A selection of T cell receptor beta chains follows, all from one sample in a study of blood T cell repertoires in COVID-19. The data were produced by immunoSEQ multiplex PCR, yet TCRdb's version contains in-frame clones alone and is incomplete. The data show approximately 40,000 clones, about 83% seen once. The specimen sequenced was peripheral blood. These TCRs come from a man aged 40-55 years with COVID-19, enrolled during active disease. The CDR3 runs from the conserved cysteine through the conserved F or W. The order of the fields is CDR3 length, D gene, J gene, clone size, V gene, CDR3 protein, CDR3 DNA. A D gene is named only where the DNA matches it firmly. For some rows the clone size is stated as once, few or many, or as a class when expanded; others skip it.

len: 15
d_gene: NA
j_gene: TRBJ1-1
abundance: NA
v_gene: TRBV2
CDR3aa: CASRPLKGWDTEAFF
CDR3nt: TGTGCCAGCAGACCTCTTAAGGGGTGGGACACTGAAGCTTTCTTT

len: 14
d_gene: NA
j_gene: TRBJ1-2
abundance: NA
v_gene: TRBV5-8
CDR3aa: CASSLSPGGYGYTF
CDR3nt: TGTGCCAGCAGCTTGTCTCCCGGGGGCTATGGCTACACCTTC

len: 16
d_gene: TRBD1
j_gene: TRBJ1-4
abundance: NA
v_gene: TRBV5-4
CDR3aa: CASSGGTGAPNEKLFF
CDR3nt: TGTGCCAGCAGCGGGGGGACAGGGGCGCCCAATGAAAAACTGTTTTTT

len: 15
d_gene: NA
j_gene: TRBJ2-3
abundance: once
v_gene: TRBV9
CDR3aa: CASSERGFDTDTQYF
CDR3nt: TGTGCCAGCAGCGAGAGGGGGTTCGACACAGATACGCAGTATTTT

len: 14
d_gene: TRBD1
j_gene: TRBJ2-2
abundance: NA
v_gene: TRBV5-8
CDR3aa: CASSLQGAAGELFF
CDR3nt: TGTGCCAGCAGCTTACAGGGGGCAGCCGGGGAGCTGTTTTTT

len: 15
d_gene: NA
j_gene: TRBJ2-3
abundance: NA
v_gene: TRBV10-3
CDR3aa: CAISETITSTDTQYF
CDR3nt: TGTGCCATCAGTGAGACTATTACCTCCACAGATACGCAGTATTTT

len: 12
d_gene: TRBD2
j_gene: TRBJ2-7
abundance: NA
v_gene: TRBV11-3
CDR3aa: CASSGGTYEQYF
CDR3nt: TGTGCCAGCTCCGGGGGGACCTACGAGCAGTACTTC

len: 15
d_gene: NA
j_gene: TRBJ1-5
abundance: NA
v_gene: TRBV10-1
CDR3aa: CASSESVYSNQPQHF
CDR3nt: TGCGCCAGCAGTGAGTCCGTGTATAGCAATCAGCCCCAGCATTTT

len: 14
d_gene: NA
j_gene: TRBJ1-2
abundance: NA
v_gene: TRBV5-4
CDR3aa: CASSLWGANYGYTF
CDR3nt: TGTGCCAGCAGCTTATGGGGAGCTAACTATGGCTACACCTTC

len: 14
d_gene: NA
j_gene: TRBJ1-4
abundance: NA
v_gene: TRBV27
CDR3aa: CASSLSQGVEKLFF
CDR3nt: TGTGCCAGCAGTTTGTCGCAGGGCGTTGAAAAACTGTTTTTT

len: 16
d_gene: NA
j_gene: TRBJ2-1
abundance: NA
v_gene: TRBV27
CDR3aa: CASSWYSTHSYNEQFF
CDR3nt: TGTGCCAGCAGTTGGTATAGCACCCACTCCTACAATGAGCAGTTCTTC

len: 15
d_gene: NA
j_gene: TRBJ2-3
abundance: NA
v_gene: TRBV18
CDR3aa: CASSLTSGHTDTQYF
CDR3nt: TGTGCCAGCTCCCTCACTAGTGGCCACACAGATACGCAGTATTTT

len: 16
d_gene: NA
j_gene: TRBJ2-7
abundance: few
v_gene: TRBV7-2
CDR3aa: CASSSGSGFSRNEQYF
CDR3nt: TGTGCCAGCAGCTCTGGGAGCGGGTTTAGTAGGAACGAGCAGTACTTC

len: 15
d_gene: NA
j_gene: TRBJ2-7
abundance: NA
v_gene: TRBV18
CDR3aa: CASSLMTLVTYEQYF
CDR3nt: TGTGCCAGCTCACTAATGACACTCGTGACCTACGAGCAGTACTTC

len: 12
d_gene: TRBD1
j_gene: TRBJ2-7
abundance: few
v_gene: TRBV2
CDR3aa: CAAGQGSYEQYF
CDR3nt: TGTGCCGCGGGACAGGGTTCCTACGAGCAGTACTTC

len: 15
d_gene: TRBD2
j_gene: TRBJ2-1
abundance: NA
v_gene: TRBV2
CDR3aa: CASSLSREGTNEQFF
CDR3nt: TGTGCCAGCAGCCTCTCGCGGGAGGGAACCAATGAGCAGTTCTTC

len: 17
d_gene: NA
j_gene: TRBJ1-2
abundance: NA
v_gene: TRBV27
CDR3aa: CASSSLAGTSSNYGYTF
CDR3nt: TGTGCCAGCAGTTCCCTAGCCGGGACTTCTTCCAACTATGGCTACACCTTC

len: 14
d_gene: NA
j_gene: TRBJ1-5
abundance: NA
v_gene: TRBV2
CDR3aa: CASSAQGSNQPQHF
CDR3nt: TGTGCCAGCAGTGCCCAGGGGAGCAATCAGCCCCAGCATTTT

len: 16
d_gene: TRBD1
j_gene: TRBJ1-3
abundance: NA
v_gene: TRBV18
CDR3aa: CASSPDRGFSGNTIYF
CDR3nt: TGTGCCAGCTCACCGGACAGGGGATTCTCTGGAAACACCATATATTTT

len: 11
d_gene: NA
j_gene: TRBJ2-7
abundance: NA
v_gene: TRBV20-1
CDR3aa: CSARQVQGQYF
CDR3nt: TGCAGTGCTAGACAGGTCCAGGGGCAGTACTTC

len: 13
d_gene: NA
j_gene: TRBJ1-6
abundance: NA
v_gene: TRBV7-8
CDR3aa: CASSLALSSPLHF
CDR3nt: TGTGCCAGCAGCTTAGCGCTAAGCTCACCCCTCCACTTT

len: 19
d_gene: TRBD1
j_gene: TRBJ1-4
abundance: NA
v_gene: TRBV12-5
CDR3aa: CASGLLDRVGPLANEKLFF
CDR3nt: TGTGCTAGTGGTTTGCTCGACAGGGTCGGTCCCCTCGCTAATGAAAAACTGTTTTTT

len: 14
d_gene: NA
j_gene: TRBJ1-6
abundance: NA
v_gene: TRBV10-2
CDR3aa: CASVGGSYNSPLHF
CDR3nt: TGCGCCAGCGTAGGAGGCAGTTACAATTCACCCCTCCACTTT

len: 14
d_gene: NA
j_gene: TRBJ1-5
abundance: NA
v_gene: TRBV2
CDR3aa: CASSEGQAGQPQHF
CDR3nt: TGTGCCAGCAGTGAAGGACAGGCGGGTCAGCCCCAGCATTTT

len: 12
d_gene: NA
j_gene: TRBJ2-7
abundance: NA
v_gene: TRBV7-9
CDR3aa: CASSLGTHEQYF
CDR3nt: TGTGCCAGCAGCTTAGGTACACACGAGCAGTACTTC

len: 15
d_gene: NA
j_gene: TRBJ2-3
abundance: NA
v_gene: TRBV5-1
CDR3aa: CASSGKGGDTDTQYF
CDR3nt: TGCGCCAGCAGCGGGAAGGGCGGGGACACAGATACGCAGTATTTT

len: 18
d_gene: TRBD2
j_gene: TRBJ2-1
abundance: NA
v_gene: TRBV24-1
CDR3aa: CATSDSSLLAGSYNEQFF
CDR3nt: TGTGCCACCAGTGATTCATCCCTACTAGCGGGCTCCTACAATGAGCAGTTCTTC

len: 15
d_gene: NA
j_gene: TRBJ2-1
abundance: NA
v_gene: TRBV5-1
CDR3aa: CASSLGRGAYNEQFF
CDR3nt: TGCGCCAGCAGCTTGGGAAGGGGTGCGTACAATGAGCAGTTCTTC

len: 13
d_gene: TRBD1
j_gene: TRBJ1-1
abundance: NA
v_gene: TRBV5-4
CDR3aa: CASSPYRGREAFF
CDR3nt: TGTGCCAGCAGCCCCTACAGGGGGAGAGAAGCTTTCTTT

len: 16
d_gene: NA
j_gene: TRBJ2-1
abundance: few
v_gene: TRBV5-5
CDR3aa: CASSFNSGPSYNEQFF
CDR3nt: TGTGCCAGCAGCTTTAATTCAGGGCCCTCCTACAATGAGCAGTTCTTC

len: 17
d_gene: TRBD2
j_gene: TRBJ2-7
abundance: few
v_gene: TRBV7-8
CDR3aa: CASSRHHQLAGGSEQYF
CDR3nt: TGTGCCAGCAGCCGACATCATCAGCTAGCGGGGGGATCCGAGCAGTACTTC

len: 17
d_gene: TRBD2
j_gene: TRBJ2-1
abundance: NA
v_gene: TRBV28
CDR3aa: CASSFGGLAGEGVEQFF
CDR3nt: TGTGCCAGCAGTTTCGGGGGACTAGCGGGAGAGGGCGTTGAGCAGTTCTTC

len: 14
d_gene: NA
j_gene: TRBJ1-2
abundance: NA
v_gene: TRBV3-1/TRBV3-2
CDR3aa: CASKPSREHYGYTF
CDR3nt: TGTGCCAGCAAACCAAGCCGGGAGCACTATGGCTACACCTTC

len: 14
d_gene: NA
j_gene: TRBJ2-2
abundance: NA
v_gene: TRBV29-1
CDR3aa: CSVRAGPNTGELFF
CDR3nt: TGCAGCGTTAGGGCGGGGCCCAACACCGGGGAGCTGTTTTTT

len: 15
d_gene: TRBD2
j_gene: TRBJ2-2
abundance: NA
v_gene: TRBV19
CDR3aa: CATNSGRAGSGELFF
CDR3nt: TGTGCCACCAATAGCGGGAGGGCCGGAAGCGGGGAGCTGTTTTTT

len: 16
d_gene: TRBD2
j_gene: TRBJ2-6
abundance: NA
v_gene: TRBV3-1/TRBV3-2
CDR3aa: CASSPYGRAGANVLTF
CDR3nt: TGTGCCAGCAGCCCATACGGGAGGGCTGGGGCCAACGTCCTGACTTTC

len: 16
d_gene: TRBD2
j_gene: TRBJ2-2
abundance: NA
v_gene: TRBV11-2
CDR3aa: CASSLSSGPNTGELFF
CDR3nt: TGTGCCAGCAGCTTAAGTAGCGGGCCGAACACCGGGGAGCTGTTTTTT

len: 16
d_gene: NA
j_gene: TRBJ2-4
abundance: NA
v_gene: TRBV15
CDR3aa: CATSSRDTLAKNIQYF
CDR3nt: TGTGCCACCAGCAGCCGGGACACTTTAGCCAAAAACATTCAGTACTTC

len: 14
d_gene: TRBD1
j_gene: TRBJ2-7
abundance: NA
v_gene: TRBV30
CDR3aa: CAWTRQGSSYEQYF
CDR3nt: TGTGCCTGGACCCGACAGGGGAGCTCCTACGAGCAGTACTTC

len: 14
d_gene: TRBD1
j_gene: TRBJ1-3
abundance: once
v_gene: TRBV6-6
CDR3aa: CATGSTGGGNTIYF
CDR3nt: TGTGCCACCGGATCGACAGGGGGAGGAAACACCATATATTTT

len: 13
d_gene: TRBD1
j_gene: TRBJ2-5
abundance: once
v_gene: TRBV19
CDR3aa: CASGRTGQETQYF
CDR3nt: TGTGCCAGTGGAAGGACAGGCCAAGAGACCCAGTACTTC